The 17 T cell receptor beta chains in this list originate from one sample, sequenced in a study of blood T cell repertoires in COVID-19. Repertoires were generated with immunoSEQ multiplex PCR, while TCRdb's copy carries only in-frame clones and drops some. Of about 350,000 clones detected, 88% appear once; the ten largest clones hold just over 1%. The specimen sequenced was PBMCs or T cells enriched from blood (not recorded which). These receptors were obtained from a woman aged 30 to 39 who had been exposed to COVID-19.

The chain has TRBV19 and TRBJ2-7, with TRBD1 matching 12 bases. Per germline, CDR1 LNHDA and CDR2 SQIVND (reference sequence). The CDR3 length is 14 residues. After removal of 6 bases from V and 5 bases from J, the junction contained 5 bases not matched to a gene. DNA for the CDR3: TGTGCCAGTAGGACCGGGACAGGGGGCCACGAGCAGTACTTC. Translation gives CASRTGTGGHEQYF.

This chain's CDR3 is CASSIRVATNEKLFF. CDR3 bases: TGTGCCAGTAGTATTAGAGTTGCAACTAATGAAAAACTGTTTTTT. V usage is TRBV19 and J usage is TRBJ1-4; D not certain. V shed 3 bases and J shed 0 bases, with 8 bases lying between them. The CDR3 length is 15 residues. The V gene's germline CDR1 is LNHDA and CDR2 SQIVND (reference sequence).

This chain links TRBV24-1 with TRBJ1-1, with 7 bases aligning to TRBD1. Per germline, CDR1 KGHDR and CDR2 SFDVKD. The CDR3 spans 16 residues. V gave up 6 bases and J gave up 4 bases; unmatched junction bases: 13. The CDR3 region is CATSSRRGRWVTEAFF. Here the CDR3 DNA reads TGTGCCACCAGTTCAAGAAGGGGGCGCTGGGTCACTGAAGCTTTCTTT.

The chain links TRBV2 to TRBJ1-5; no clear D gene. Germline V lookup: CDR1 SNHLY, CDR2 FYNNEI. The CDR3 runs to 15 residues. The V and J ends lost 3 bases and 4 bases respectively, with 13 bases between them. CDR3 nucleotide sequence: TGTGCCAGCAGTGACTGGGATCGGGGTAATCAGCCCCAGCATTTT. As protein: CASSDWDRGNQPQHF.

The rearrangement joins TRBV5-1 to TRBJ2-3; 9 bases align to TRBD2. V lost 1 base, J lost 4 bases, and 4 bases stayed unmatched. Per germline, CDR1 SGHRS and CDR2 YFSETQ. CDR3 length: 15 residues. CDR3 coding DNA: TGCGCCAGCAGCTTGAGTAGCGGGAGAGCAGATACGCAGTATTTT. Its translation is CASSLSSGRADTQYF.

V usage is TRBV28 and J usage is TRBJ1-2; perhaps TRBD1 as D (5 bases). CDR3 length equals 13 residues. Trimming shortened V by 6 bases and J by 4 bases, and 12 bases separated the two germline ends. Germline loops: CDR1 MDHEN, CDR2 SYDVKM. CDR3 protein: CASSSDSLYGYTF. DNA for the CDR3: TGTGCCAGCAGCTCTGACAGCCTCTATGGCTACACCTTC.

The CDR3: CASSPMKTSGAYEQYF. DNA of the CDR3: TGTGCCAGCTCACCGATGAAAACTAGCGGAGCCTACGAGCAGTACTTC. V usage is TRBV18 and J usage is TRBJ2-7; 8 positions match TRBD2. V dropped 3 bases and J dropped 2; count of bases not matched to a gene: 9. Germline V gives CDR1 KGHSH, CDR2 LQKENI. The CDR3 spans 16 residues.

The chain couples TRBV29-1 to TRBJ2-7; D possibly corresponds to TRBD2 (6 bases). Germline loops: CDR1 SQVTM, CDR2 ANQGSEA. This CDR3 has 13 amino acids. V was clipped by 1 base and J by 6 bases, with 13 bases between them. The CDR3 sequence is CSVEGSGAAEQYF. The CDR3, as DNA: TGCAGCGTTGAAGGGTCGGGAGCGGCCGAGCAGTACTTC.

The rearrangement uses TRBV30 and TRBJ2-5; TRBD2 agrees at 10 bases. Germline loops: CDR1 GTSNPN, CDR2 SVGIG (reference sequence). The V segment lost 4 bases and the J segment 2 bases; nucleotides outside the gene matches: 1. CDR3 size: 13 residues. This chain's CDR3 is CAWNSGGQETQYF. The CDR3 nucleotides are TGTGCCTGGAATAGCGGGGGGCAAGAGACCCAGTACTTC. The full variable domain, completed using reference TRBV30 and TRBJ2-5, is SQTIHQWPATLVQPVGSPLSLECTVEGTSNPNLYWYRQAAGRGLQLLFYSVGIGQISSEVPQNLSASRPQDRQFILSSKKLLLSDSGFYLCAWNSGGQETQYFGPGTRLLVL.

The CDR3 DNA reads as TGTGCCTGGAGTGGGGAGGTGGGTCAGCCCCAGCATTTT. This encodes CAWSGEVGQPQHF. The chain couples TRBV30 to TRBJ1-5, with unresolved D. The CDR3 runs to 13 residues. The V gene's germline CDR1 is GTSNPN and CDR2 SVGIG (reference sequence). Deletions cut 1 base from V and 6 bases from J, with 10 bases between. Supplemented by reference TRBV30 and TRBJ1-5, the full variable domain reads SQTIHQWPATLVQPVGSPLSLECTVEGTSNPNLYWYRQAAGRGLQLLFYSVGIGQISSEVPQNLSASRPQDRQFILSSKKLLLSDSGFYLCAWSGEVGQPQHFGDGTRLSIL.

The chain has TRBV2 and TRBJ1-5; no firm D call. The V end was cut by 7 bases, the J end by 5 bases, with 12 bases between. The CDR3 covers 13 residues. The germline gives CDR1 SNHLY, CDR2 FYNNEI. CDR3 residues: CASTRAGHQPQHF. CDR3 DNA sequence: TGTGCCAGCACGCGGGCAGGACATCAGCCCCAGCATTTT.

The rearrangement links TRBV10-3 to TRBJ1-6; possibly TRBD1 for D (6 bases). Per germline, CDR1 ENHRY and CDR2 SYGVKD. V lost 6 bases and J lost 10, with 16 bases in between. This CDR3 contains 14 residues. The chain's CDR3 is CAIRRTEEGSPLHF. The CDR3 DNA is TGTGCCATCAGGAGGACAGAAGAGGGCTCACCCCTCCACTTT.

CDR3 residues: CASSQDFRPGGSGANVLTF. Here the CDR3 DNA reads TGTGCCAGCAGCCAAGATTTTCGGCCAGGGGGCTCTGGGGCCAACGTCCTGACTTTC. The chain couples TRBV4-2 to TRBJ2-6; TRBD1 agrees at 7 bases. Germline CDR1 LGHNA, CDR2 YNFKEQ. This CDR3 has 19 residues. V was pared by 0 bases and J by 0 bases, with 8 bases of the junction left unmatched.

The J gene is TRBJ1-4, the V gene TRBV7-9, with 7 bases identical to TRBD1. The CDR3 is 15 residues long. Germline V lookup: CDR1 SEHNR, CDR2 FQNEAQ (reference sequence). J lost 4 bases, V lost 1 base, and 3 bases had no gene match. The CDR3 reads CASSLEGQFNEKLFF. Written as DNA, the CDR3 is TGTGCCAGCAGCTTAGAGGGACAGTTTAATGAAAAACTGTTTTTT.

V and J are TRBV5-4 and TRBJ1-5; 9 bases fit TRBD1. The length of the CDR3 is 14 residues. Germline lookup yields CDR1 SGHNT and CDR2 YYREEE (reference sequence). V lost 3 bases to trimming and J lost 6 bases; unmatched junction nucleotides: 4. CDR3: CASSSGTGSQPQHF. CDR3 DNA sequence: TGTGCCAGCAGCTCCGGGACAGGGAGTCAGCCCCAGCATTTT. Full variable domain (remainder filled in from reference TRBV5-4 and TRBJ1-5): ETGVTQSPTHLIKTRGQQVTLRCSSQSGHNTVSWYQQALGQGPQFIFQYYREEENGRGNFPPRFSGLQFPNYSSELNVNALELDDSALYLCASSSGTGSQPQHFGDGTRLSIL.

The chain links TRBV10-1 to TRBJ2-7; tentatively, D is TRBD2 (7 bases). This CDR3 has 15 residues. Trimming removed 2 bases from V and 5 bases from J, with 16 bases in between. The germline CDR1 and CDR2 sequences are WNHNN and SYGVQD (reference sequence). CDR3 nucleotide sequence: TGCGCCAGCAGTGAGGCGGGGGCCGGGACCCACGAGCAGTACTTC. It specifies CASSEAGAGTHEQYF.

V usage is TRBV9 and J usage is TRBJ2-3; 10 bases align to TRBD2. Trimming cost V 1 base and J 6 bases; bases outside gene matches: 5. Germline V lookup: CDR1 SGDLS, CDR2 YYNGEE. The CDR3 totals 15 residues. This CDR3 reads CASSVYEREGDTQYF. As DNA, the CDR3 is TGTGCCAGCAGCGTATATGAGCGGGAGGGTGATACGCAGTATTTT. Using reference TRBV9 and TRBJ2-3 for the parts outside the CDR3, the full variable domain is DSGVTQTPKHLITATGQRVTLRCSPRSGDLSVYWYQQSLDQGLQFLIQYYNGEERAKGNILERFSAQQFPDLHSELNLSSLELGDSALYFCASSVYEREGDTQYFGPGTRLTVL.